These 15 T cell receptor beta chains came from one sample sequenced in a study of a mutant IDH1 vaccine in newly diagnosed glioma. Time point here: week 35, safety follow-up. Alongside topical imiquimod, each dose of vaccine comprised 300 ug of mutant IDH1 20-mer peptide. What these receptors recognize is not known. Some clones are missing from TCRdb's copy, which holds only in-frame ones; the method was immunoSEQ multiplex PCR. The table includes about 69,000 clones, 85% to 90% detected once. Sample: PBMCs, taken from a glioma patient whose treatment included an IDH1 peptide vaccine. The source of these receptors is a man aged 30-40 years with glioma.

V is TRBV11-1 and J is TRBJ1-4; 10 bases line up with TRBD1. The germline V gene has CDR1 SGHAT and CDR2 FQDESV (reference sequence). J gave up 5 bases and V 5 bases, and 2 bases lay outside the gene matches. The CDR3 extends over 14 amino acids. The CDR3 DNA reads TGTGCCAGCAGCCCGGGACAGGGGAATGAAAAACTGTTTTTT. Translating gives CASSPGQGNEKLFF.

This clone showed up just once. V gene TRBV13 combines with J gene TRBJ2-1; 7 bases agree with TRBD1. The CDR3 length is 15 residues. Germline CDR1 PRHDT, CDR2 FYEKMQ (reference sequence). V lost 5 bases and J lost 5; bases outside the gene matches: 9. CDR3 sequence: CASSEGAGTHNEQFF. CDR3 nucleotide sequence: TGTGCCAGCAGCGAGGGGGCAGGGACCCACAATGAGCAGTTCTTC. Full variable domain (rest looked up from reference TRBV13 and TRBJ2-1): AAGVIQSPRHLIKEKRETATLKCYPIPRHDTVYWYQQGPGQDPQFLISFYEKMQSDKGSIPDRFSAQQFSDYHSELNMSSLELGDSALYFCASSEGAGTHNEQFFGPGTRLTVL.

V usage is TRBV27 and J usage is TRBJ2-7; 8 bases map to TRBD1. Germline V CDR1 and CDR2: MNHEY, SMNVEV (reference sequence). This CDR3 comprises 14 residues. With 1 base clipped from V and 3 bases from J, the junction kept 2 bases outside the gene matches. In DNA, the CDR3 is TGTGCCAGCAGTTTATATGGACAGGGCTACGAGCAGTACTTC. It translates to CASSLYGQGYEQYF.

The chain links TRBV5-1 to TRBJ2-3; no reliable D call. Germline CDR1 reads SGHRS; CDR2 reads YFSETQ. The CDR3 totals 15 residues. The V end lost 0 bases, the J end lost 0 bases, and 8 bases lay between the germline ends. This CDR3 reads CASSLEGGSTDTQYF. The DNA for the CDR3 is TGCGCCAGCAGCTTGGAGGGCGGAAGCACAGATACGCAGTATTTT.

The CDR3 region has the DNA TGTGCCAGCAGCTCCCAACAGGGACCTTGGGAGACCCAGTACTTC. It is translated as CASSSQQGPWETQYF. V usage is TRBV7-3 and J usage is TRBJ2-5, with D tentatively TRBD1 (6 bases). In germline, CDR1 is SGHTA, CDR2 FQGTGA. Trimming left V 4 bases short and J 5 bases short, with 17 bases between. This CDR3 region has 15 residues. The variable domain in full, completed from reference TRBV7-3 and TRBJ2-5, reads GAGVSQTPSNKVTEKGKYVELRCDPISGHTALYWYRQSLGQGPEFLIYFQGTGAADDSGLPNDRFFAVRPEGSVSTLKIQRTERGDSAVYLCASSSQQGPWETQYFGPGTRLLVL.

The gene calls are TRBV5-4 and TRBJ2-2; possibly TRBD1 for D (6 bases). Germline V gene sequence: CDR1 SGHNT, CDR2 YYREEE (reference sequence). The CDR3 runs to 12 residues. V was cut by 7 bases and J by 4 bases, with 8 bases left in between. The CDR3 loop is CASGRGTGELFF. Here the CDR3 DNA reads TGTGCCAGCGGCAGGGGCACCGGGGAGCTGTTTTTT.

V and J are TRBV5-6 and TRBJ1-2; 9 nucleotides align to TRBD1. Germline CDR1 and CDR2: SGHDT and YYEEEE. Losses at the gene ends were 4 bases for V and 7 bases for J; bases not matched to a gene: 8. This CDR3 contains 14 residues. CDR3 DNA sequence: TGTGCCAGCAGCCCGGGACAGGGATTGAGTGGCTACACCTTC. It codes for CASSPGQGLSGYTF. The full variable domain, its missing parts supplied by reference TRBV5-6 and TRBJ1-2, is DAGVTQSPTHLIKTRGQQVTLRCSPKSGHDTVSWYQQALGQGPQFIFQYYEEEERQRGNFPDRFSGHQFPNYSSELNVNALLLGDSALYLCASSPGQGLSGYTFGSGTRLTVV.

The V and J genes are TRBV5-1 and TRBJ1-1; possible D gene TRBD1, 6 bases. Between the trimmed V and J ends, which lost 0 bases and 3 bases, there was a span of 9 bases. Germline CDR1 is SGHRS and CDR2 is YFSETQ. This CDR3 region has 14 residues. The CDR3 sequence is CASSLDRADTEAFF. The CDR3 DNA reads TGCGCCAGCAGCTTGGACAGGGCGGACACTGAAGCTTTCTTT.

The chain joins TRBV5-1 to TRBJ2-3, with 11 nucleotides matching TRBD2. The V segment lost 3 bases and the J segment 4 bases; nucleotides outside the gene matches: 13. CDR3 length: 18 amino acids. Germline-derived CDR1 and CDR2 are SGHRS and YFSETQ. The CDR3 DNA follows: TGCGCCAGCAGCTCCATCCGCTTGACTAGCGGGGTCTCAGATACGCAGTATTTT. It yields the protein CASSSIRLTSGVSDTQYF. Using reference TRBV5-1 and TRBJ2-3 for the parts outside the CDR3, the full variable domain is KAGVTQTPRYLIKTRGQQVTLSCSPISGHRSVSWYQQTPGQGLQFLFEYFSETQRNKGNFPGRFSGRQFSNSRSEMNVSTLELGDSALYLCASSSIRLTSGVSDTQYFGPGTRLTVL.

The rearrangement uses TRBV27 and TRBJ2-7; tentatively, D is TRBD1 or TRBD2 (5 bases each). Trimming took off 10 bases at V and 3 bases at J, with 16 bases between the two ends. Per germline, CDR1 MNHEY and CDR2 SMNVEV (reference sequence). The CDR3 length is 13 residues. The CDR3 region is CATGPGRLYEQYF. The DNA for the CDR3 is TGTGCCACCGGTCCGGGACGGCTCTACGAGCAGTACTTC.

CDR3 amino acids: CASSQGAGFNQPQHF. Written as DNA, the CDR3 is TGCGCCAGCAGCCAAGGGGCCGGTTTCAATCAGCCCCAGCATTTT. The chain joins TRBV4-1 to TRBJ1-5; D is unclear. CDR1 is MGHRA, CDR2 YSYEKL, per germline. CDR3 size: 15 residues. The germline V and J ends were trimmed by 1 base and 3 bases, with 10 bases remaining between them.

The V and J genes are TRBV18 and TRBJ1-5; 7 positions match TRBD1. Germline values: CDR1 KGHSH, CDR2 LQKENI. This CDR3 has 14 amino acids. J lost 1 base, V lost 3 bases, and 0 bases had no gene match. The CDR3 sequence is CASSPGQSNQPQHF. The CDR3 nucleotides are TGTGCCAGCTCACCGGGACAGAGCAATCAGCCCCAGCATTTT.

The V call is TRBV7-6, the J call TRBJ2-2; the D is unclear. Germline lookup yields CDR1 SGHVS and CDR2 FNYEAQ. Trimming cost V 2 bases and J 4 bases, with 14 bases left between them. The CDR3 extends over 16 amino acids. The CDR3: CASSLLWSRGTGELFF. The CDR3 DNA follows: TGTGCCAGCAGCTTACTCTGGAGTCGCGGCACCGGGGAGCTGTTTTTT.

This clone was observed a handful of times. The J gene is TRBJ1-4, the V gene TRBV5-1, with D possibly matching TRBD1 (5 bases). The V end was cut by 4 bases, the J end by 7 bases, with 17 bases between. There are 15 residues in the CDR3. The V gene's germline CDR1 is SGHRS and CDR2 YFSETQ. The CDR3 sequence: CASSTGEWDGEKLFF. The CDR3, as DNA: TGCGCCAGCAGCACTGGAGAGTGGGACGGTGAAAAACTGTTTTTT. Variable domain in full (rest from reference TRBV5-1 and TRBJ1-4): KAGVTQTPRYLIKTRGQQVTLSCSPISGHRSVSWYQQTPGQGLQFLFEYFSETQRNKGNFPGRFSGRQFSNSRSEMNVSTLELGDSALYLCASSTGEWDGEKLFFGSGTQLSVL.

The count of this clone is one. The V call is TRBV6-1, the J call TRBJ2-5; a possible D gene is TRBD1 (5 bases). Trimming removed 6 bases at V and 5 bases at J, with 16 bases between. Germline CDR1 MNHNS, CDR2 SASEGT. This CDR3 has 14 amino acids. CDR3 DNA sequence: TGTGCCAGCAGCGACAGTTTATCAGGGGAGACCCAGTACTTC. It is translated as CASSDSLSGETQYF.